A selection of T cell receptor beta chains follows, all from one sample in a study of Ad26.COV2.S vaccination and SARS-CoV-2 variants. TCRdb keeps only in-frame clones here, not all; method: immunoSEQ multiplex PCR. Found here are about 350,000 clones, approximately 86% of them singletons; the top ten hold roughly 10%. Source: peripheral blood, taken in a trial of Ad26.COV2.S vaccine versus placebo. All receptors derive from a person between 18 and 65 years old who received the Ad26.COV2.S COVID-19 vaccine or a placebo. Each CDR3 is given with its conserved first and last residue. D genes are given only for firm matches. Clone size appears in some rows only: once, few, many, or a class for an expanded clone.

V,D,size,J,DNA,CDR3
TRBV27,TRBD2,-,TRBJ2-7,TGTGCCAGCAGTTTACTGCGGGAGGCTTCCTACGAGCAGTACTTC,CASSLLREASYEQYF
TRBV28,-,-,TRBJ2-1,TGTGCCAGCAGTTATGGAGAGATTGACGGAGGCAAGTCGGATGAGCAGTTCTTC,CASSYGEIDGGKSDEQFF
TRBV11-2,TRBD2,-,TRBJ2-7,TGTGCCAGCAGCCCCTCGCGGGGGGCCTACTACGAGCAGTACTTC,CASSPSRGAYYEQYF
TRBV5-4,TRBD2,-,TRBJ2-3,TGTGCCAGCAGCAACCTAGCGGGGGGGCTGACAGATACGCAGTATTTT,CASSNLAGGLTDTQYF
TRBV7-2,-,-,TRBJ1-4,TGTGCCAGCAGCTTAGAGTTCGCGGGTTATGCTGAAAAACTGTTTTTT,CASSLEFAGYAEKLFF
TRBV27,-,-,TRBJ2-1,TGTGCCAGCAGTTTATCATTATACAATGAGCAGTTCTTC,CASSLSLYNEQFF
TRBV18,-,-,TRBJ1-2,TGTGCCAGCTCACCAACAACGTTCTATGGCTACACCTTC,CASSPTTFYGYTF
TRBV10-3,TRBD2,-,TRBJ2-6,TGTGCCATCAAGGGGACTAGCGGGAGGGGCAACTCTGGGGCCAACGTCCTGACTTTC,CAIKGTSGRGNSGANVLTF
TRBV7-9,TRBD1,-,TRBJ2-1,TGTGCCAGCAGCCAACTAGGACAGGGCCCCTACAATGAGCAGTTCTTC,CASSQLGQGPYNEQFF
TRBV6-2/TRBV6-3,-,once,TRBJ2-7,TGTGCCAGCAGTCCCTCAAGTGGGGTCCTCTACGAGCAGTACTTC,CASSPSSGVLYEQYF
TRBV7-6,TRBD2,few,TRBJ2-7,TGTGCCAGCAGCCAAGGACTAGCGGGGGGGGCCTACGAGCAGTACTTC,CASSQGLAGGAYEQYF
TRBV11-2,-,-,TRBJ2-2,TGTGCCAGCAGCTTATGGTTGGACAGGGAGCTGTTTTTT,CASSLWLDRELFF
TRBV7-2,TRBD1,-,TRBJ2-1,TGTGCCAGCAGCTTACTGGGGACAGGGGGGAAGTTCTTC,CASSLLGTGGKFF
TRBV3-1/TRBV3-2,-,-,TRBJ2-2,TGTGCCAGCAGCCAAGATCGACCCAGGACGGTAAACACCGGGGAGCTGTTTTTT,CASSQDRPRTVNTGELFF
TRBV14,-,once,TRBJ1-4,TGTGCCAGCAGCCGCGACAGCCAAAAACTGTTTTTT,CASSRDSQKLFF
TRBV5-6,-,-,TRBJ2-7,TGTGCCAGCAGCTTACAAGGACAGTATGACGAGCAGTACTTC,CASSLQGQYDEQYF
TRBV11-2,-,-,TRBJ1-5,TGTGCCAGCAGCTTAGGGCAGTATCAGCCCCAGCATTTT,CASSLGQYQPQHF
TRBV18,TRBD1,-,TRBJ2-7,TGTGCCAGCTCAACCGGGACAGGGGAGTTCTACGAGCAGTACTTC,CASSTGTGEFYEQYF
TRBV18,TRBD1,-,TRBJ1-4,TGTGCCAGCTCACCTAACCAGGGGGCAACTAATGAAAAACTGTTTTTT,CASSPNQGATNEKLFF
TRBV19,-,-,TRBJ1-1,TGTGCCAGTAGTATGGCTTGGGGAGCTTTCTTT,CASSMAWGAFF
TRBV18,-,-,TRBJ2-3,TGTGCCAGCTCACCACGGGTCGGCAGGAGCACAGATACGCAGTATTTT,CASSPRVGRSTDTQYF
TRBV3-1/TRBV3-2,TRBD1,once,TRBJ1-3,TGTGCCAGCAGCCTGACAGGGTCTGGAAACACCATATATTTT,CASSLTGSGNTIYF
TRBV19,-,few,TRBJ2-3,TGTGCCAGTAGTCCAAGGGGCAGGGAGAGCACAGATACGCAGTATTTT,CASSPRGRESTDTQYF
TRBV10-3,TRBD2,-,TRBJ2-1,TGTGCCATCAGTGAATTAGCGGGAGGCTCCTACAATGAGCAGTTCTTC,CAISELAGGSYNEQFF
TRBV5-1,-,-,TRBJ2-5,TGCGCCAGCAGCTTGGGGTCAGGGCAAGAGACCCAGTACTTC,CASSLGSGQETQYF
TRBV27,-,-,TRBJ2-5,TGTGCCAGCAGTTTATCTCCCGGAACTCACCAAGAGACCCAGTACTTC,CASSLSPGTHQETQYF
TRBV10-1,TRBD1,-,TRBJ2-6,TGCGCCAGCAGCTGCACGTCCGACAGGGCTGGGGCCAACGTCCTGACTTTC,CASSCTSDRAGANVLTF
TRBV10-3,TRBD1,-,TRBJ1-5,TGTGCCATCAGTGAAGATGGACAGGGGATTGAGCCCCAGCATTTT,CAISEDGQGIEPQHF
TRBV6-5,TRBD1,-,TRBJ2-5,TGTGCCAGCAGTCCACTTGGGACAGCAGAGACCCAGTACTTC,CASSPLGTAETQYF
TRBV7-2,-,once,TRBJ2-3,TGTGCCAGCAGCTTAGAGGCGGGCCTCACAGATACGCAGTATTTT,CASSLEAGLTDTQYF
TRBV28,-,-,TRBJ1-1,TGTGCCAGCAAAGGGGGGAGGGTTCCAATGAACACTGAAGCTTTCTTT,CASKGGRVPMNTEAFF
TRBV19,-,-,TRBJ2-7,TGTGCCAGTAGTCGCGTGCAGGGGGGTTCCCAGGAGCAGTACTTC,CASSRVQGGSQEQYF
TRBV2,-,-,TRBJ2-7,TGTGCCAGCCTCGGGGGGACAACCTACGAGCAGTACTTC,CASLGGTTYEQYF
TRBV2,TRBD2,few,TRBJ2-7,TGTGCCAGCGAACTAGAGCGGGAGGCCCCCTACGAGCAGTACTTC,CASELEREAPYEQYF
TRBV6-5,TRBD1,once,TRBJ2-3,TGTGCCAGCAGTACAGGACAGGAAGGCACAGATACGCAGTATTTT,CASSTGQEGTDTQYF
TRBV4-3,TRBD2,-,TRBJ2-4,TGCGCCAGCAGCCAAGATGGGACTAGCGGAAACATTCAGTACTTC,CASSQDGTSGNIQYF
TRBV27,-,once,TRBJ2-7,TGTGCCAGCAGTTCCCCCCTCGGGTCCTACGAGCAGTACTTC,CASSSPLGSYEQYF
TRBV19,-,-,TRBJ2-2,TGTGCCAGTAACTTAGCAGGTGGGGCCACCGGGGAGCTGTTTTTT,CASNLAGGATGELFF
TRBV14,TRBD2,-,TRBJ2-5,TGTGCCAGCAGCCGAGGGACTAGAGAGACCCAGTACTTC,CASSRGTRETQYF
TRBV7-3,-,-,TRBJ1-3,TGTGCCAGCAGGCCCCCCGGACCTGGAAACACCATATATTTT,CASRPPGPGNTIYF
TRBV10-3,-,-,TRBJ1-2,TGTGCCATCAGCGGGACCGCCTCTAACTATGGCTACACCTTC,CAISGTASNYGYTF
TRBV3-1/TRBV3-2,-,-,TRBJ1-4,TGTGCCAGCAGCCCCCGGGTACCCTTCGGGGATGAAAAACTGTTTTTT,CASSPRVPFGDEKLFF
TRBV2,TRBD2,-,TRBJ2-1,TGTGCCAGCAGTGCCGAGCGGGGAAATACTTTCAATGAGCAGTTCTTC,CASSAERGNTFNEQFF
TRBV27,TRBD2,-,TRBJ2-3,TGTGCCAGCAGTTTACTAGCGGGGGCATCAGATACGCAGTATTTT,CASSLLAGASDTQYF
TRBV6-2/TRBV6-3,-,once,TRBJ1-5,TGTGCCAGCAGTCCGGGACCTCTTATGCCCCAGCATTTT,CASSPGPLMPQHF
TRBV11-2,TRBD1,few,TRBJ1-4,TGTGCCAGCAGGACAGGGTGGAGTGAAAAACTGTTTTTT,CASRTGWSEKLFF
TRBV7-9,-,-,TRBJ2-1,TGTGCCAGCAGCTTAGTTTACAATGAGCAGTTCTTC,CASSLVYNEQFF
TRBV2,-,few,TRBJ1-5,TGTGCCAGCAGTGACCAAAGGACAGCCAGAAGCAATCAGCCCCAGCATTTT,CASSDQRTARSNQPQHF
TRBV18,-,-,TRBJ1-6,TGTGCCAGCACAGGACGGGGTTGGGATTCACCCCTCCACTTT,CASTGRGWDSPLHF
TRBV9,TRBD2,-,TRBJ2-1,TGTGCCAGCAGCGTAGAAGCGGGGGGGCGGACCTACAATGAGCAGTTCTTC,CASSVEAGGRTYNEQFF
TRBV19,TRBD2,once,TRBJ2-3,TGTGCCAGTAGTATTGCGGGGGGCCTTATCACAGATACGCAGTATTTT,CASSIAGGLITDTQYF
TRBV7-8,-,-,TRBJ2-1,TGTGCCAGCAGCCGGGGGCACAATGAGCAGTTCTTC,CASSRGHNEQFF
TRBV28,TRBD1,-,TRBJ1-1,TGTGCCAGCAGTTTATTCGGTCACAGGGGGAGTGAAGCTTTCTTT,CASSLFGHRGSEAFF